Following are 18 T cell receptor beta chains from one sample sequenced in a study of cytomegalovirus exposure and HLA in healthy donors. It was with 60 Vbeta and 13 Jbeta primers that the PCR ran. The protocol was immunoSEQ multiplex PCR, while the TCRdb copy is restricted to in-frame clones and leaves out a portion. The repertoire holds 100,000 to 150,000 clones, with roughly 72% as singletons. Material: PBMCs. Receptors were obtained from a woman aged 45-59 years in good health and CMV-seronegative.

The J gene is TRBJ1-1, the V gene TRBV19, with 9 nucleotides matching TRBD1. The germline V gene has CDR1 LNHDA and CDR2 SQIVND (reference sequence). After removal of 11 bases from V and 3 bases from J, the junction contained 7 bases not matched to a gene. The CDR3 extends over 13 amino acids. The CDR3: CAARTGAHTEAFF. Here the CDR3 DNA reads TGTGCCGCTAGGACAGGGGCCCACACTGAAGCTTTCTTT.

The CDR3 protein is CASSFRLPSSYNEQFF. In nucleotides, the CDR3 is TGTGCCAGCAGCTTCCGACTCCCGAGCTCCTACAATGAGCAGTTCTTC. V and J are TRBV9 and TRBJ2-1; D is undetermined. The germline gives CDR1 SGDLS, CDR2 YYNGEE. CDR3 length: 16 residues. V was shortened by 4 bases and J by 0 bases, with 14 bases between the two germline ends.

The genes are TRBV6-6 and TRBJ1-1; D unclear. Trimming pared 0 bases from V and 6 bases from J, leaving 8 bases between. Germline V gene lookup returns CDR1 MNHNY and CDR2 SVGAGI (reference sequence). The CDR3 spans 13 residues. CDR3 DNA: TGTGCCAGCAGTTACTCTAGCGTGGCTGAAGCTTTCTTT. Translation gives CASSYSSVAEAFF.

This clone appeared a few times. This chain connects TRBV21-1 to TRBJ2-7; the D segment call TRBD1 is taken from the table without a DNA check. TRBV21-1 is reported as a pseudogene. The CDR3 is 15 residues long. The CDR3 bases are TGTGCCAGCAGCTCTGAGACAGGGTATGATGCCGAGCAGTACGTC. It translates to CASSSETGYDAEQYV.

The V and J genes are TRBV5-4 and TRBJ2-3, with a possible D match to TRBD2 (6 bases). Per germline, CDR1 SGHNT and CDR2 YYREEE (reference sequence). The CDR3 has 16 amino acids. Trimming cost V 4 bases and J 3 bases, with 18 bases left between them. CDR3 sequence: CASSPGRGRGTDTQYF. CDR3 bases: TGTGCCAGCAGCCCCGGCCGGGGGAGAGGAACAGATACGCAGTATTTT. Drawing the rest from reference TRBV5-4 and TRBJ2-3, the complete variable domain is ETGVTQSPTHLIKTRGQQVTLRCSSQSGHNTVSWYQQALGQGPQFIFQYYREEENGRGNFPPRFSGLQFPNYSSELNVNALELDDSALYLCASSPGRGRGTDTQYFGPGTRLTVL.

The J gene is TRBJ2-2, the V gene TRBV29-1; D is ambiguous. Per germline, CDR1 SQVTM and CDR2 ANQGSEA. The CDR3 extends over 15 amino acids. The germline V and J ends were trimmed by 1 base and 2 bases, with 11 bases remaining between them. The CDR3 region is CSVEGTIHNTGELFF. The DNA for the CDR3 is TGCAGCGTTGAAGGAACCATACATAACACCGGGGAGCTGTTTTTT.

This clone was observed a single time. This chain's CDR3 is CASSDSRIGAFF. The DNA for the CDR3 is TGTGCCAGCAGTGATTCTCGGATCGGGGCTTTCTTT. The chain has TRBV2 and TRBJ1-1; D unclear. This CDR3 contains 12 residues. CDR1 SNHLY and CDR2 FYNNEI come from the germline V gene. V was pared by 3 bases and J by 11 bases, with 13 bases between. The entire variable domain, with the rest obtained from reference TRBV2 and TRBJ1-1, is as follows: EPEVTQTPSHQVTQMGQEVILRCVPISNHLYFYWYRQILGQKVEFLVSFYNNEISEKSEIFDDQFSVERPDGSNFTLKIRSTKLEDSAMYFCASSDSRIGAFFGQGTRLTVV.

The V call is TRBV11-3, the J call TRBJ1-1; D remains ambiguous. V dropped 6 bases and J dropped 6 bases, with 17 bases sitting between them. Germline CDR1 SGHNT, CDR2 YENEEA. The CDR3 spans 14 residues. DNA for the CDR3: TGTGCCAGCAGTGCGGAACGGTACATCTCTGAAGCTTTCTTT. Protein: CASSAERYISEAFF.

V is TRBV4-1 and J is TRBJ2-7; 11 positions match TRBD2. The V and J ends lost 3 bases and 0 bases, in that order; junction bases with no gene match: 4. This CDR3 spans 16 amino acids. Germline lookup yields CDR1 MGHRA and CDR2 YSYEKL. The CDR3, as DNA: TGCGCCAGCAGCCATAGACTAGCGGGGTACTCCTACGAGCAGTACTTC. This translates into CASSHRLAGYSYEQYF.

This clone appeared a few times. CDR3 region: CASRDGEGGEKLFF. DNA for the CDR3: TGTGCCAGTAGGGACGGGGAGGGCGGTGAAAAACTGTTTTTT. The V call is TRBV19, the J call TRBJ1-4; D not certain. Germline V CDR1 and CDR2: LNHDA, SQIVND (reference sequence). Trimming stripped 6 bases from V and 7 bases from J, with 15 bases between. The CDR3 is made up of 14 amino acids.

This chain links TRBV9 with TRBJ1-5; TRBD1 is a possible D gene (5 bases). V was clipped by 7 bases and J by 0 bases, with 11 bases between them. The CDR3 has 14 residues. CDR1 is SGDLS and CDR2 is YYNGEE in the germline V gene. CDR3 loop: CASSEGTSNQPQHF. CDR3 in DNA: TGTGCCAGCTCGGAGGGGACTAGCAATCAGCCCCAGCATTTT. The entire variable domain, with the rest obtained from reference TRBV9 and TRBJ1-5, is as follows: DSGVTQTPKHLITATGQRVTLRCSPRSGDLSVYWYQQSLDQGLQFLIQYYNGEERAKGNILERFSAQQFPDLHSELNLSSLELGDSALYFCASSEGTSNQPQHFGDGTRLSIL.

V usage is TRBV4-3 and J usage is TRBJ1-2, with D possibly being TRBD1 (6 bases). Germline V gene sequence: CDR1 LGHNA, CDR2 YSLEER. The CDR3 consists of 15 residues. Deletions cut 1 base from V and 6 bases from J, with 15 bases between. CDR3 region: CASSQGQGQGNGYTF. CDR3 coding DNA: TGCGCCAGCAGCCAAGGGCAGGGGCAGGGTAATGGCTACACCTTC.

The chain combines TRBV19 with TRBJ1-3, with D maybe TRBD1 (6 bases). CDR1 is LNHDA and CDR2 is SQIVND in the germline V gene (reference sequence). The V and J ends lost 5 bases and 0 bases respectively, with 8 bases between them. The CDR3 loop spans 14 amino acids. CDR3 protein: CASSGQISGNTIYF. CDR3 bases: TGTGCCAGTAGTGGACAGATCTCTGGAAACACCATATATTTT. Combining the CDR3 with reference TRBV19 and TRBJ1-3 gives the whole variable domain DGGITQSPKYLFRKEGQNVTLSCEQNLNHDAMYWYRQDPGQGLRLIYYSQIVNDFQKGDIAEGYSVSREKKESFPLTVTSAQKNPTAFYLCASSGQISGNTIYFGEGSWLTVV.

V is TRBV21-1 and J is TRBJ2-2; the D call TRBD1 from the table was never checked on the DNA. TRBV21-1 is annotated as a pseudogene. The CDR3 length is 17 residues. The DNA of the CDR3 is TGTGCCAGCAGCACCGGGACAGGCGTTACGAGCACCGGGGAGCTGTTTTTT. Encoded protein: CASSTGTGVTSTGELFF.

The chain links TRBV7-2 to TRBJ2-5; 15 bases line up with TRBD2. The ends lost 3 bases at V and 5 bases at J; junction bases unmatched: 4. The CDR3 loop spans 16 amino acids. Germline CDR1 and CDR2: SGHTA and FQGNSA. The CDR3, as DNA: TGTGCCAGCAGCTTTCTCGGGACTAGCGGGAGGGAGACCCAGTACTTC. Its translation is CASSFLGTSGRETQYF.

V and J are TRBV4-2 and TRBJ2-7; 9 nucleotides line up with TRBD2. With V trimmed by 1 base and J by 6 bases, 7 bases remained unmatched. CDR1 is LGHNA, CDR2 YNFKEQ, per germline. There are 15 residues in the CDR3. CDR3 in DNA: TGTGCCAGCAGCCAAGGCGCTAGCGGGGAGGCCGAGCAGTACTTC. Translated, it gives CASSQGASGEAEQYF.

The genes are TRBV28 and TRBJ2-2, with D perhaps TRBD2 (5 bases). CDR3 length: 19 amino acids. The ends were cut back, 6 bases at V and 4 bases at J, with 27 bases in the middle. The germline V gene has CDR1 MDHEN and CDR2 SYDVKM. The CDR3 is CASSRYSGIARTITGELFF. CDR3 sequence (DNA): TGTGCCAGCAGCCGTTATTCAGGAATAGCGCGGACCATCACCGGGGAGCTGTTTTTT.

The chain links TRBV15 to TRBJ1-1; D unresolved. The V end was cut by 0 bases, the J end by 4 bases, with 12 bases between. The CDR3 spans 15 residues. Germline loops: CDR1 LNHNV, CDR2 YYDKDF (reference sequence). The CDR3 reads CATSREGGKATEAFF. The CDR3 DNA follows: TGTGCCACCAGCAGAGAAGGAGGGAAGGCCACTGAAGCTTTCTTT.